These T cell receptor beta chains were read from a single sample in a study of CD8+ T cells in alopecia areata. Sequencing used immunoSEQ multiplex PCR; TCRdb keeps in-frame clones, though not all of them. The data show about 190,000 clones, approximately 59% seen once. Sequenced material: CD4+ T cells sorted from blood, taken at week 0. The source of these receptors is a human donor with alopecia areata. The CDR3 runs from the conserved cysteine through the conserved F or W. The D gene is left open where the match is weak. Clone sizes are given selectively: once, few, many, or a class where the clone is expanded.

j_call clone_size v_call d_call cdr3_nt cdr3_aa
TRBJ1-5 - TRBV7-2 TRBD1 TGTGCCAGCAGCTTAGAAGCCTCGACAGGGAGGCCCCAGCATTTT CASSLEASTGRPQHF
TRBJ2-5 few TRBV5-1 TRBD2 TGCGCCAGCAGCACCGGGACTAGCGACGAGACCCAGTACTTC CASSTGTSDETQYF
TRBJ2-5 - TRBV7-2 - TGTGCCAGCAGCTTTGTTGGGGGAGAGACCCAGTACTTC CASSFVGGETQYF
TRBJ2-1 - TRBV7-9 TRBD2 TGTGCCAGCAGCCCACCGGGACTAGCGGGGGGCATCTACAATGAGCAGTTCTTC CASSPPGLAGGIYNEQFF
TRBJ2-4 few TRBV7-9 - TGTGCCAGCAGCTTATCTGACACAGGACCCCTAGCCAAAAACATTCAGTACTTC CASSLSDTGPLAKNIQYF
TRBJ1-5 - TRBV18 - TGTGCCAGCTCACCAGGGGGCGATCAGCCCCAGCATTTT CASSPGGDQPQHF
TRBJ2-1 - TRBV30 TRBD1 TGTGCCTGGAGTTCGCCTAGGACAGGGGAAAGATACAATGAGCAGTTCTTC CAWSSPRTGERYNEQFF
TRBJ2-5 - TRBV5-1 - TGCGCCAGCAGTTCCATAGGACCCCAAGAGACCCAGTACTTC CASSSIGPQETQYF
TRBJ1-4 - TRBV15 TRBD1 TGTGCCACCAGCACTGGGACAGGGAATGAAAAACTGTTTTTT CATSTGTGNEKLFF
TRBJ2-1 - TRBV5-6 TRBD2 TGTGCCAGCAGCATGCGGGGGTCTGAGCAGTTCTTC CASSMRGSEQFF
TRBJ1-6 once TRBV6-1 TRBD1 TGTGCCAGCAGCGAGACAGGGTGGAATTCACCCCTCCACTTT CASSETGWNSPLHF
TRBJ1-5 few TRBV9 - TGTGCCAGCAGCGTAGGGCCAGGGTATCAGCCCCAGCATTTT CASSVGPGYQPQHF
TRBJ2-7 - TRBV11-2 - TGTGCCAGCAGCTACCGGACACTGAGCTACGAGCAGTACTTC CASSYRTLSYEQYF
TRBJ1-4 few TRBV7-3 - TGTGCCAGCAGCTTACAACCTGGCGAAAAACTGTTTTTT CASSLQPGEKLFF